Listed here are 10 T cell receptor beta chains from one sample, sequenced in a study of cytomegalovirus exposure and HLA in healthy donors. Primers: 60 Vbeta forward and 13 Jbeta reverse. The assay was immunoSEQ multiplex PCR, and TCRdb's table has in-frame clones only and misses some. The sample includes under 200,000 clones. The sequenced sample was PBMCs. The source is a man aged 25 to 40 in good health and CMV-seronegative.

The J gene is TRBJ2-7, the V gene TRBV29-1; 8 bases are shared with TRBD2. The CDR3 covers 15 residues. Germline lookup yields CDR1 SQVTM and CDR2 ANQGSEA. V lost 6 bases, J lost 1 base, and 11 bases stayed unmatched. CDR3 bases: TGCAGCGTCGGGAGGGGCACATCTTATTCCTACGAGCAGTACTTC. As protein: CSVGRGTSYSYEQYF.

The chain carries TRBV2 and TRBJ2-7; 9 nucleotides agree with TRBD1. J was trimmed by 6 bases and V by 7 bases; bases with no gene match: 7. This CDR3 has 13 amino acids. Germline values: CDR1 SNHLY, CDR2 FYNNEI. CDR3 sequence (DNA): TGTGCCAGCATCGACAGGGGGAGCCCCGAGCAGTACTTC. Translating it yields CASIDRGSPEQYF.

V and J are TRBV2 and TRBJ1-1; TRBD1 matches 8 bases. Germline V gene sequence: CDR1 SNHLY, CDR2 FYNNEI. V trimming: 4 bases; J trimming: 4 bases; junction bases outside the gene matches: 2. The CDR3 sequence is 13 residues long. The CDR3 nucleotides read TGTGCCAGCAGTGGTGACAGGGGCACTGAAGCTTTCTTT. Translation: CASSGDRGTEAFF.

The chain employs TRBV9 and TRBJ1-4; D ambiguous. V lost 0 bases and J lost 4, with 10 bases in between. Germline CDR1 is SGDLS and CDR2 is YYNGEE. The CDR3 sequence is 15 residues long. CDR3 protein: CASSVGWSRNEKLFF. The CDR3 coding sequence is TGTGCCAGCAGCGTAGGCTGGAGCCGTAATGAAAAACTGTTTTTT.

The CDR3 is CASSLVQGMGTEAFF. The CDR3 region has the DNA TGTGCCAGCAGCCTAGTTCAGGGGATGGGCACTGAAGCTTTCTTT. The rearrangement joins TRBV7-2 to TRBJ1-1, with D possibly being TRBD1 (6 bases). This CDR3 comprises 15 residues. Looked up from germline, CDR1 is SGHTA and CDR2 is FQGNSA. Trimming cost V 5 bases and J 4 bases, with 17 bases left between them.

J is TRBJ1-2 and V is TRBV11-2; 9 positions agree with TRBD1. Germline V lookup: CDR1 SGHAT, CDR2 FQNNGV. The CDR3 runs to 17 residues. With V trimmed by 0 bases and J by 4 bases, 9 bases remained unmatched. The chain's CDR3 is CASSLDRTGAVGYGYTF. The CDR3 DNA sequence: TGTGCCAGCAGCTTAGACCGGACAGGGGCGGTCGGCTATGGCTACACCTTC.

The rearrangement uses TRBV6-1 and TRBJ2-3; no firm D call. The germline gives CDR1 MNHNS, CDR2 SASEGT. With 1 base removed from V and 0 bases from J, the gap between germline ends came to 8 bases. CDR3 length equals 15 residues. CDR3 coding DNA: TGTGCCAGCAGTGAAGGGGCAGAAAGCACAGATACGCAGTATTTT. This codes for CASSEGAESTDTQYF.

J is TRBJ1-5 and V is TRBV28; TRBD1 aligns across 8 bases. Germline assignment: CDR1 MDHEN and CDR2 SYDVKM. J lost 7 bases, V lost 8 bases, and 10 bases had no gene match. The CDR3 loop spans 14 amino acids. The CDR3 region has the DNA TGTGCCAGCGGATCAGGGGGCGCGAGGCAGCCCCAGCATTTT. This translates into CASGSGGARQPQHF.

This rearrangement joins TRBV15 to TRBJ1-1; 9 bases are a match to TRBD1. The ends lost 3 bases at V and 6 bases at J; junction bases unmatched: 8. The CDR3 is 15 residues long. In germline, CDR1 is LNHNV, CDR2 YYDKDF (reference sequence). DNA of the CDR3: TGTGCCACCAGCAGGGAGGGGACAGGGACGGCTGAAGCTTTCTTT. This gives the protein CATSREGTGTAEAFF. The full variable domain, in which reference TRBV15 and TRBJ1-1 provide the parts outside the CDR3, is DAMVIQNPRYQVTQFGKPVTLSCSQTLNHNVMYWYQQKSSQAPKLLFHYYDKDFNNEADTPDNFQSRRPNTSFCFLDIRSPGLGDTAMYLCATSREGTGTAEAFFGQGTRLTVV.

The chain joins TRBV5-6 to TRBJ2-1; the match to TRBD2 covers 10 bases. The J segment lost 4 bases and the V segment lost 5 bases, leaving 6 bases of the junction unmatched. The CDR3 consists of 15 residues. Looked up from germline, CDR1 is SGHDT and CDR2 is YYEEEE. The CDR3 loop is CASSPLAGDYNEQFF. The CDR3 nucleotides read TGTGCCAGCAGTCCGCTAGCGGGAGATTACAATGAGCAGTTCTTC.